Below, 19 T cell receptor beta chains from the same sample are listed, as sequenced in a study of blood T cell repertoires in COVID-19. Measured with immunoSEQ multiplex PCR; TCRdb has only the in-frame clones, and not every one. Of about 220,000 clones in the sample, 82% were seen once. Sequences were obtained from peripheral blood. The origin of the receptors is a woman of 80 years or more with acute or convalescent COVID-19.

The genes are TRBV28 and TRBJ1-5; perhaps TRBD1 as D (6 bases). Trimming took off 3 bases at V and 7 bases at J, with 10 bases between the two ends. The CDR3 covers 13 residues. Germline V gene data show CDR1 as MDHEN and CDR2 as SYDVKM. CDR3 bases: TGTGCCAGCAGTTTCCAGGGGTGGCAGCCCCAGCATTTT. Residues: CASSFQGWQPQHF.

The CDR3 DNA sequence: TGTGCCAGCAGCTTGCCGGACAGGATTAATTCACCCCTCCACTTT. Its translation is CASSLPDRINSPLHF. The J gene is TRBJ1-6, the V gene TRBV5-4; 7 bases align to TRBD1. The germline CDR1 and CDR2 sequences are SGHNT and YYREEE (reference sequence). The length of the CDR3 is 15 residues. The J segment lost 6 bases and the V segment lost 1 base, leaving 4 bases of the junction unmatched.

This chain links TRBV2 with TRBJ2-1, with D perhaps TRBD2 (5 bases). Trimming removed 6 bases at V and 0 bases at J, with 12 bases between. Looked up from germline, CDR1 is SNHLY and CDR2 is FYNNEI. The CDR3 contains 15 residues. The CDR3 loop reads CASSGRTSSYNEQFF. Here the CDR3 DNA reads TGTGCCAGCAGCGGACGAACTAGCTCCTACAATGAGCAGTTCTTC.

The chain uses TRBV6-4 and TRBJ1-5; D is ambiguous. Trimming stripped 4 bases from V and 3 bases from J, with 7 bases between. The CDR3 is made up of 13 amino acids. Germline lookup yields CDR1 MRHNA and CDR2 SNTAGT. CDR3 nucleotides: TGTGCCAGCAGTGCCGGGGTCAATCAGCCCCAGCATTTT. Amino acid sequence: CASSAGVNQPQHF.

The CDR3 region is CATSSRDTRIYNEQFF. The DNA for the CDR3 is TGTGCCACCAGCAGCCGGGACACACGAATTTACAATGAGCAGTTCTTC. V is TRBV15 and J is TRBJ2-1, with D perhaps TRBD1 (6 bases). CDR1 and CDR2 (germline): LNHNV, YYDKDF (reference sequence). The V gene lost 3 bases and the J gene lost 4 bases, with 16 bases spanning the gap. The CDR3 extends over 16 amino acids. Supplemented by reference TRBV15 and TRBJ2-1, the full variable domain reads DAMVIQNPRYQVTQFGKPVTLSCSQTLNHNVMYWYQQKSSQAPKLLFHYYDKDFNNEADTPDNFQSRRPNTSFCFLDIRSPGLGDTAMYLCATSSRDTRIYNEQFFGPGTRLTVL.

The J gene is TRBJ2-3, the V gene TRBV6-5, with D maybe TRBD2 (5 bases). The germline V gene has CDR1 MNHEY and CDR2 SVGAGI. Trimming pared 6 bases from V and 6 bases from J, leaving 16 bases between. The length of the CDR3 is 14 residues. CDR3 sequence reads: CASRKDWPSDTQYF. In DNA, the CDR3 is TGTGCCAGCAGGAAGGACTGGCCGTCTGATACGCAGTATTTT.

The chain recombines TRBV7-9 with TRBJ2-5, with 7 bases lining up with TRBD1. Germline V CDR1 and CDR2: SEHNR, FQNEAQ (reference sequence). The V gene end was trimmed by 6 bases and the J gene end by 6 bases; junction bases not matched to a gene: 13. The CDR3 is 15 amino acids. CDR3 bases: TGTGCCAGCAGGCTCTCCCACACAGGGGAGCAGACCCAGTACTTC. As protein: CASRLSHTGEQTQYF.

Only a few counts were recorded for this clone. The rearrangement uses TRBV7-9 and TRBJ1-3; 7 positions match TRBD1. Germline CDR1 SEHNR, CDR2 FQNEAQ (reference sequence). The CDR3 contains 16 residues. After removal of 0 bases from V and 0 bases from J, the junction contained 2 bases not matched to a gene. CDR3 DNA: TGTGCCAGCAGCTTAGCGGGACAGAGCTCTGGAAACACCATATATTTT. Encoded protein: CASSLAGQSSGNTIYF.

The chain has TRBV5-1 and TRBJ2-5, with 7 bases identical to TRBD2. Trimming at V came to 0 bases and at J to 5 bases, leaving 10 bases not matched to a gene. Per the germline V gene, CDR1 is SGHRS and CDR2 is YFSETQ. The CDR3 extends over 16 amino acids. The CDR3 nucleotides read TGCGCCAGCAGCTTGGGTCTTGGGACTACCGGCGAGACCCAGTACTTC. Its protein product is CASSLGLGTTGETQYF.

The chain couples TRBV7-8 to TRBJ1-5, with TRBD1 matching over 10 bases. The germline V gene has CDR1 SGHVS and CDR2 FQNEAQ. Germline trimming cut 1 base from V and 0 bases from J; bases unmatched to any gene: 6. The CDR3 contains 18 residues. CDR3 DNA sequence: TGTGCCAGCAGCTTAGTGACGGGACAGGGGTATAGCAATCAGCCCCAGCATTTT. This encodes CASSLVTGQGYSNQPQHF. The variable domain in full, with the rest retrieved from reference TRBV7-8 and TRBJ1-5, is GAGVSQSPRYKVAKRGQDVALRCDPISGHVSLFWYQQALGQGPEFLTYFQNEAQLDKSGLPSDRFFAERPEGSVSTLKIQRTQQEDSAVYLCASSLVTGQGYSNQPQHFGDGTRLSIL.

The gene calls are TRBV2 and TRBJ2-7, with D uncertain. V was clipped by 7 bases and J by 2 bases, with 18 bases between them. The CDR3 length is 15 residues. Germline lookup yields CDR1 SNHLY and CDR2 FYNNEI. The CDR3 DNA reads TGTGCCAGCACAGACCGCACAGACCGTACCTACGAGCAGTACTTC. It is translated as CASTDRTDRTYEQYF.

V is TRBV5-4 and J is TRBJ1-2; no reliable D call. Germline V gives CDR1 SGHNT, CDR2 YYREEE (reference sequence). V gave up 1 base and J gave up 3 bases, with 10 bases separating them. This CDR3 is built from 14 residues. The CDR3 sequence is CASSLRGLDYGYTF. The DNA of the CDR3 is TGTGCCAGCAGCTTGAGAGGGCTCGACTATGGCTACACCTTC.

This clone was seen a single time. The CDR3 region has the DNA TGTGCCAGCAGCCAAGATCATGGAGAACTAGCCAAAAACATTCAGTACTTC. It codes for CASSQDHGELAKNIQYF. This chain links TRBV14 with TRBJ2-4; D is uncertain. In germline, CDR1 is SGHDN, CDR2 FVKESK. The CDR3 is 17 residues long. The ends were cut back, 0 bases at V and 0 bases at J, with 12 bases in the middle.

The chain couples TRBV18 to TRBJ1-1; D might be TRBD1 (5 bases). The CDR3 has 15 residues. Germline assignment: CDR1 KGHSH and CDR2 LQKENI. Trimming cost V 2 bases and J 2 bases, with 12 bases left between them. CDR3 bases: TGTGCCAGCTCACCATCAGGGCAGGGCAACACTGAAGCTTTCTTT. It encodes CASSPSGQGNTEAFF.

This chain connects TRBV6-1 to TRBJ2-2; TRBD1 is a possible D gene (5 bases). V lost 3 bases and J lost 6, with 8 bases in between. CDR3 size: 13 residues. Per germline, CDR1 MNHNS and CDR2 SASEGT. The chain's CDR3 is CASSDQGAGELFF. As DNA, the CDR3 is TGTGCCAGCAGTGACCAGGGCGCCGGGGAGCTGTTTTTT.

This chain links TRBV3-1 (or the pseudogene TRBV3-2) with TRBJ1-1, with D perhaps matching TRBD1 (6 bases). This CDR3 region has 16 residues. Germline CDR1 is LGHDT and CDR2 is YNNKEL (reference sequence). Trimming removed 7 bases from V and 7 bases from J, with 25 bases in between. CDR3 amino acids: CASTNQDSRAGGEAFF. The CDR3 coding sequence is TGTGCCAGCACAAATCAGGACAGCCGGGCGGGTGGTGAAGCTTTCTTT.

This clone was detected only a few times. V and J are TRBV19 and TRBJ1-5, with D possibly being TRBD1 (6 bases). Germline V gene sequence: CDR1 LNHDA, CDR2 SQIVND (reference sequence). This CDR3 is 12 amino acids long. Trimming pared 9 bases from V and 9 bases from J, leaving 15 bases between. The CDR3 nucleotides are TGTGCCAGCCTACAGGGCCGGGGGCCCCAGCATTTT. The encoded protein is CASLQGRGPQHF.

The CDR3 DNA reads as TGTGCCAGCAGCACCCGTAGTCCAGATACGCAGTATTTT. Its translation is CASSTRSPDTQYF. The chain links TRBV7-2 to TRBJ2-3; no clear D. Germline values: CDR1 SGHTA, CDR2 FQGNSA. The CDR3 is 13 amino acids. V was clipped by 5 bases and J by 4 bases, with 10 bases between them. Supplemented by reference TRBV7-2 and TRBJ2-3, the full variable domain reads GAGVSQSPSNKVTEKGKDVELRCDPISGHTALYWYRQSLGQGLEFLIYFQGNSAPDKSGLPSDRFSAERTGGSVSTLTIQRTQQEDSAVYLCASSTRSPDTQYFGPGTRLTVL.

The V call is TRBV27, the J call TRBJ1-6; D remains ambiguous. The CDR3 covers 14 residues. Germline V gene lookup returns CDR1 MNHEY and CDR2 SMNVEV (reference sequence). V dropped 10 bases and J dropped 7 bases, with 17 bases sitting between them. The CDR3 sequence is CATTIYLGNSPLHF. The CDR3 region has the DNA TGTGCCACCACAATCTACCTCGGGAATTCACCCCTCCACTTT.